These T cell receptor beta chains were read from a single sample in a study of cytomegalovirus exposure and HLA in healthy donors. Only in-frame clones appear in the TCRdb table, and some are missing; sequencing was by immunoSEQ multiplex PCR. The table shows approximately 80,000 clones, with roughly 73% occurring only once. The sequencing sample was made of PBMCs. The receptors here all came from a woman between 40 and 55 years old in good health and CMV-seropositive. Both conserved end residues are part of each CDR3. Fields, in order: J gene, V gene, CDR3 protein.

J gene: TRBJ2-5; V gene: TRBV25-1; CDR3 protein: CASSGGWTDQETQYF
J gene: TRBJ1-1; V gene: TRBV7-3; CDR3 protein: CASSFGGNTEAFF
J gene: TRBJ1-4; V gene: TRBV6-6; CDR3 protein: CASSYGRLFF
J gene: TRBJ1-5; V gene: TRBV18; CDR3 protein: CASAPEVSNQPQHF
J gene: TRBJ1-2; V gene: TRBV11-2; CDR3 protein: CASSLVSNWSYGYTF
J gene: TRBJ2-4; V gene: TRBV7-9; CDR3 protein: CASSPRGGLAKNIQYF
J gene: TRBJ2-7; V gene: TRBV9; CDR3 protein: CASSVGPGGSYEQYF
J gene: TRBJ1-2; V gene: TRBV29-1; CDR3 protein: CSVLQGPLNNYF
J gene: TRBJ2-2; V gene: TRBV4-1; CDR3 protein: CASSPSTGANTGELFF
J gene: TRBJ2-7; V gene: TRBV6-5; CDR3 protein: CASRGDRKSYEQYF
J gene: TRBJ2-7; V gene: TRBV28; CDR3 protein: CASSFAGNYEQYF
J gene: TRBJ1-1; V gene: TRBV7-6; CDR3 protein: CASSFGENTEAFF
J gene: TRBJ1-1; V gene: TRBV7-2; CDR3 protein: CASSETHMNTEAFF
J gene: TRBJ1-1; V gene: TRBV10-3; CDR3 protein: CAIRRAGGSGNTEAFF
J gene: TRBJ1-1; V gene: TRBV6-1; CDR3 protein: CAIEARVNTEAFF
J gene: TRBJ1-1; V gene: TRBV7-9; CDR3 protein: CASTFGGVNTEAFF
J gene: TRBJ1-4; V gene: TRBV7-2; CDR3 protein: CASSLVPGSSNEKLFF
J gene: TRBJ2-2; V gene: TRBV5-1; CDR3 protein: CASRYAGGTNTGELFF
J gene: TRBJ2-7; V gene: TRBV19; CDR3 protein: CASKPSPGTAKSATGEQYF
J gene: TRBJ2-1; V gene: TRBV6-6; CDR3 protein: CASSYSTSGYNEQFF
J gene: TRBJ2-3; V gene: TRBV19; CDR3 protein: CASSAQPGLAQYF
J gene: TRBJ2-1; V gene: TRBV7-2; CDR3 protein: CASSLGPSGGANEQFF
J gene: TRBJ1-5; V gene: TRBV18; CDR3 protein: CASSPTGAGNQPQHF
J gene: TRBJ2-3; V gene: TRBV19; CDR3 protein: CASSITTGGDTQYF
J gene: TRBJ2-5; V gene: TRBV11-2; CDR3 protein: CASSQRQAGETQYF
J gene: TRBJ1-2; V gene: TRBV30; CDR3 protein: CACIRQGGYGYTF
J gene: TRBJ1-1; V gene: TRBV19; CDR3 protein: CASIPGQANTEAFF
J gene: TRBJ2-1; V gene: TRBV5-1; CDR3 protein: CASSFGQGNYNEQFF
J gene: TRBJ2-1; V gene: TRBV27; CDR3 protein: CASSPGTYNEQFF